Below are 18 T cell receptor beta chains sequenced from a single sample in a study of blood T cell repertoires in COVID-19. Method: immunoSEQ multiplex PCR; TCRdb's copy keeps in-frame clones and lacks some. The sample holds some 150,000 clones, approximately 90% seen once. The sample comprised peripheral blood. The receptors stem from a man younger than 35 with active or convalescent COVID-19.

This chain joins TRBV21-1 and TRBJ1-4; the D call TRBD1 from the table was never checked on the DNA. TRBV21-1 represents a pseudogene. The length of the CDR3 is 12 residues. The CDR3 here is CAKGQGNEKLFF. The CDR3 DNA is TGTGCCAAGGGACAGGGAAATGAAAAACTGTTTTTT.

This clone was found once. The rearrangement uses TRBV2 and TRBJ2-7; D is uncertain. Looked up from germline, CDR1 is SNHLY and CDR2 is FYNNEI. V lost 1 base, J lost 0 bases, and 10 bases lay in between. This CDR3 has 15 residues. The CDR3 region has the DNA TGTGCCAGCAGTGAAGACTCTCTATCCTCCTACGAGCAGTACTTC. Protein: CASSEDSLSSYEQYF. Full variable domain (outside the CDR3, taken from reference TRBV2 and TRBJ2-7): EPEVTQTPSHQVTQMGQEVILRCVPISNHLYFYWYRQILGQKVEFLVSFYNNEISEKSEIFDDQFSVERPDGSNFTLKIRSTKLEDSAMYFCASSEDSLSSYEQYFGPGTRLTVT.

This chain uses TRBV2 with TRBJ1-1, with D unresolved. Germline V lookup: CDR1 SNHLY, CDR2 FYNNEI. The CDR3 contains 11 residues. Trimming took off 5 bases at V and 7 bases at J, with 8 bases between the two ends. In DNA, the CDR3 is TGTGCCAGCAGTCGGTCGGGTGAAGCTTTCTTT. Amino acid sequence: CASSRSGEAFF.

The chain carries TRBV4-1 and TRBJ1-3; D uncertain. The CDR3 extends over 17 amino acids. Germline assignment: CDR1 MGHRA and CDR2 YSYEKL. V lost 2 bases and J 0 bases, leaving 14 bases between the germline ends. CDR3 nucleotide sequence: TGCGCCAGCAGCCAATTCGGGAGGGAAGGCTCTGGAAACACCATATATTTT. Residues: CASSQFGREGSGNTIYF.

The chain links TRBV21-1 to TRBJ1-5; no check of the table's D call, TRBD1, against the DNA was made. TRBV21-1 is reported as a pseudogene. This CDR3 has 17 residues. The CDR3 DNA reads TGTGCCAGCAGCATATCGGGACAGGGTTTAAACAGTCAGCCCCAGCATTTT. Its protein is CASSISGQGLNSQPQHF.

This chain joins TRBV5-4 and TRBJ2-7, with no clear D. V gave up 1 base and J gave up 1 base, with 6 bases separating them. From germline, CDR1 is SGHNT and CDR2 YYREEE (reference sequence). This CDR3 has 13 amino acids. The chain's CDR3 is CASSLISSYEQYF. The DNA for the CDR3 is TGTGCCAGCAGCTTGATCTCTTCCTACGAGCAGTACTTC.

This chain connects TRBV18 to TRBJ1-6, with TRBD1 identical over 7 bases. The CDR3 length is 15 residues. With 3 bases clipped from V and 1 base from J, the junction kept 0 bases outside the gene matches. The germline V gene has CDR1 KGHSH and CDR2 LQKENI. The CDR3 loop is CASSPGQSYNSPLHF. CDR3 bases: TGTGCCAGCTCACCGGGACAGTCCTATAATTCACCCCTCCACTTT. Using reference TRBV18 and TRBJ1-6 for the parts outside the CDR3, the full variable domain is NAGVMQNPRHLVRRRGQEARLRCSPMKGHSHVYWYRQLPEEGLKFMVYLQKENIIDESGMPKERFSAEFPKEGPSILRIQQVVRGDSAAYFCASSPGQSYNSPLHFGNGTRLTVT.

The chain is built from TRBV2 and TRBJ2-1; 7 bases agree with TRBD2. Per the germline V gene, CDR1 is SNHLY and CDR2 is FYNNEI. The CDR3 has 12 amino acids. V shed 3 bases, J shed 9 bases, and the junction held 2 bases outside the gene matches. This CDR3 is CASSDAGVEQFF. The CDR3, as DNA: TGTGCCAGCAGTGATGCGGGGGTTGAGCAGTTCTTC.

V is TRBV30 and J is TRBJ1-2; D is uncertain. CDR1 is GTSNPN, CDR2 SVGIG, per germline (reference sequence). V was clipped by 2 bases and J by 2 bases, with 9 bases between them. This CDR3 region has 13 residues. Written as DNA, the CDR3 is TGTGCCTGGAGTACACACAGCAACTATGGCTACACCTTC. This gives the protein CAWSTHSNYGYTF.

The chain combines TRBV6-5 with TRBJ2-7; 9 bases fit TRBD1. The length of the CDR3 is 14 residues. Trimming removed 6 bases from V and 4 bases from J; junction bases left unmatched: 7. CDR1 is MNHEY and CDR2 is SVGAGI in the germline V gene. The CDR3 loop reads CASRAGTGIYEQYV. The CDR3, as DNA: TGTGCCAGCAGGGCCGGGACAGGGATTTACGAGCAGTACGTC.

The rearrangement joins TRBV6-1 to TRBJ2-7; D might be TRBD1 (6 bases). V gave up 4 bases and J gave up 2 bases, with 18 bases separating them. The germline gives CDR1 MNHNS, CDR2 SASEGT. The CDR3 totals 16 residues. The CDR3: CASSGRPGTRTYEQYF. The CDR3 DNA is TGTGCCAGCAGTGGACGCCCCGGGACAAGAACCTACGAGCAGTACTTC.

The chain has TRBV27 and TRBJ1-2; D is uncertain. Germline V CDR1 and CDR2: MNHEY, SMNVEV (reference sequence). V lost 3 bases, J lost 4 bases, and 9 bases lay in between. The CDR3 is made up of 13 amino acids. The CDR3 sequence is CASSLGSFYGYTF. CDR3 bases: TGTGCCAGCAGTTTGGGGAGTTTCTATGGCTACACCTTC.

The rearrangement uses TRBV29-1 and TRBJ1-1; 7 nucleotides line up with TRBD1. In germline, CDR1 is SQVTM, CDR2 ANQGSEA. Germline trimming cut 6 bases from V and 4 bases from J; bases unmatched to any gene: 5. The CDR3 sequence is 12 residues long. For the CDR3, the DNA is TGCAGCGTCCGACAGGGTCTCACTGAAGCTTTCTTT. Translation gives CSVRQGLTEAFF.

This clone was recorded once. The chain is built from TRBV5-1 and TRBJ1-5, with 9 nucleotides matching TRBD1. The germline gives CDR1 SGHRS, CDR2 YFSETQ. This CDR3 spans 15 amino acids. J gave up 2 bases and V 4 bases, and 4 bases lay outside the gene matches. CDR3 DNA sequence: TGCGCCAGCAGCCCCACAGGGGGCGGCAATCAGCCCCAGCATTTT. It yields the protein CASSPTGGGNQPQHF.

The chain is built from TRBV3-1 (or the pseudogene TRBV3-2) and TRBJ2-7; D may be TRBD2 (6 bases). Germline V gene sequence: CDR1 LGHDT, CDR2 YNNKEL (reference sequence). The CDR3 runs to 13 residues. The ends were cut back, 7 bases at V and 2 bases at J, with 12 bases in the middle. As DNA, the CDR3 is TGTGCCAGCAACCCGACTAGGCCCTACGAGCAGTACTTC. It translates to CASNPTRPYEQYF.

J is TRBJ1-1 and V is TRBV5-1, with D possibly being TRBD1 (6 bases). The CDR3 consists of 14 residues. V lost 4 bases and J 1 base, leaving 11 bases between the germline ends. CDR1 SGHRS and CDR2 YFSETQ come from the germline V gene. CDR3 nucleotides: TGCGCCAGCAGCCCAAGGACAGCGAACACTGAAGCTTTCTTT. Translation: CASSPRTANTEAFF.

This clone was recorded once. CDR3 region: CASSFLSQANTEAFF. For the CDR3, the DNA is TGTGCCAGCAGTTTTTTGTCGCAGGCGAACACTGAAGCTTTCTTT. The chain links TRBV28 to TRBJ1-1; D unclear. Germline CDR1 MDHEN, CDR2 SYDVKM. The CDR3 sequence is 15 residues long. V lost 3 bases and J 1 base, leaving 12 bases between the germline ends.

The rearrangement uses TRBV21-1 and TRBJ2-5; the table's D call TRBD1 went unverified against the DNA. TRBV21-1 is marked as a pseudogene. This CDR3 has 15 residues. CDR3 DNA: TGTGCCAGCAGCAAAGGTCGCAGGTTCATGGAGACCCAGTACTTC. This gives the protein CASSKGRRFMETQYF.